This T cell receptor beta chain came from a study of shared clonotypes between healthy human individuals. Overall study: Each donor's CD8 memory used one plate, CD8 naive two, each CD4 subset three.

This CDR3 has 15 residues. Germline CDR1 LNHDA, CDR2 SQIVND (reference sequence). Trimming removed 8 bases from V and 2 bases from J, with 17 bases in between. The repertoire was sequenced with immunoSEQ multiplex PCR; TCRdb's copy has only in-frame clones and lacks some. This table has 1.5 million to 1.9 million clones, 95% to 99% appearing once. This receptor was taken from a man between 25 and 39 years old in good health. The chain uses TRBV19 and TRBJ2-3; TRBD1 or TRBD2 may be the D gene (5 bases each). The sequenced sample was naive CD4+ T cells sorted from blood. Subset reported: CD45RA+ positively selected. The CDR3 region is CASSGLGGYTDTQYF. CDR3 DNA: TGTGCCAGTTCGGGGCTAGGTGGGTACACAGATACGCAGTATTTT. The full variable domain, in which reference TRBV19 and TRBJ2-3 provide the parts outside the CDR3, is DGGITQSPKYLFRKEGQNVTLSCEQNLNHDAMYWYRQDPGQGLRLIYYSQIVNDFQKGDIAEGYSVSREKKESFPLTVTSAQKNPTAFYLCASSGLGGYTDTQYFGPGTRLTVL.